A selection of T cell receptor beta chains follows, all from one sample in a study of T-cell memory formation after mild COVID-19. TCRdb analysed the 5' RACE reads with MiXCR anew, one entry per CDR3 protein. Of under 250,000 distinct CDR3 sequences in the sample, over 15% are singletons; the top ten hold 2% to 2.5%. The sample was PBMCs or a T cell subset sorted from them (not recorded which). The source of these receptors is an adult woman who had mild COVID-19 (a few samples of this study predate the infection). Cell type and time point are not known. CDR3s include the opening cysteine and the closing phenylalanine or tryptophan. A D gene is named only where the DNA matches it firmly. A clone size is listed for some rows: how often the clone was seen (once, few, many), or a class if it is expanded.

. TRBJ2-3 TRBV30 . TGTGCCTGGAACAGGGATTTCACAGATACGCAGTATTTT CAWNRDFTDTQYF
TRBD1 TRBJ1-2 TRBV6-1 few TGTGCCAGCAGCGGGGACAGGGGCTATGGCTACACCTTC CASSGDRGYGYTF
. TRBJ1-1 TRBV5-1 few TGCGCCAGCAGCTTGGGTGTCAGGGGTAAGGACACTGAAGCTTTCTTT CASSLGVRGKDTEAFF
. TRBJ2-3 TRBV4-1 few TGCGCCAGCAGCCAAGCTTTTGGGTTATCAGATACGCAGTATTTT CASSQAFGLSDTQYF
. TRBJ2-5 TRBV29-1 . TGCAGCGTGGAAGAGACCCAGTACTTC CSVEETQYF
TRBD2 TRBJ2-1 TRBV7-2 . TGTGCCAGCAGCTCCGGACCGCTAGCGGGGGGCTACAATGAGCAGTTCTTC CASSSGPLAGGYNEQFF
. TRBJ1-1 TRBV12-3/TRBV12-4 . TGTGCCACCTTGAGACAGGAGAACACTGAAGCTTTCTTT CATLRQENTEAFF
TRBD2 TRBJ2-3 TRBV12-3/TRBV12-4 . TGTGCCAGCAGTTTGTCTAGCGGGAGCGCAGATACGCAGTATTTT CASSLSSGSADTQYF
. TRBJ2-7 TRBV10-3 . TGTGCCATCAGTGAGACAGCGACAGGCTACGAGCAGTACTTC CAISETATGYEQYF
TRBD1 TRBJ2-2 TRBV5-1 few TGCGCCAGCAGCCCAGACAGGGGAGGCACCGGGGAGCTGTTTTGG CASSPDRGGTGELFW
TRBD2 TRBJ2-1 TRBV9 many TGTGCCAGCAGCACCGATCCTGGGCTAGCGGGAGCCGATGAGCAGTTCTTC CASSTDPGLAGADEQFF
. TRBJ2-1 TRBV12-3/TRBV12-4 many TGTGCCAGCAGTCCGAGGGACGGCTCCAATGAGCAGTTCTTC CASSPRDGSNEQFF
TRBD1 TRBJ1-1 TRBV7-2 . TGTGCCAGCAGCCCGAGGGGGGACAGGGTGAACACTGAAGCTTTCTTT CASSPRGDRVNTEAFF
. TRBJ1-1 TRBV7-9 . TGTGCCAGCAGCCTACAGGCGAACACTGAAGCTTTCTTT CASSLQANTEAFF
. TRBJ2-1 TRBV5-1 . TGCGCCAGCAGCTTTAGGGGTGGCGGGAAAGAGCAGTTCTTC CASSFRGGGKEQFF
TRBD2 TRBJ2-3 TRBV7-6 . TGTGCCAGCAGCTCCGGGGCTAGCGGAAGGACAGATACGCAGTATTTT CASSSGASGRTDTQYF
. TRBJ1-3 TRBV5-1 few TGCGCCAGCAGCTCGCCCGGGGGTTTCTTCTCTGGAAACACCATATATTTT CASSSPGGFFSGNTIYF
TRBD1 TRBJ2-7 TRBV11-2 few TGTGCCAGCAGCTTAGTAACAGGGGGCTACGAGCAGTACTTC CASSLVTGGYEQYF
TRBD1 TRBJ2-7 TRBV7-6 . TGTGCCAGCAGCTTTAACATAGGGGGCTCTTACGAGCAGTACTTC CASSFNIGGSYEQYF
TRBD2 TRBJ2-2 TRBV7-3 few TGTGCCAGCAGCCAAGGGGACTATCACACCGGGGAGCTGTTTTTT CASSQGDYHTGELFF
. TRBJ1-1 TRBV7-2 many TGTGCCAGCAGCCCGGGAGGGACTGAAGCTTTCTTT CASSPGGTEAFF
. TRBJ2-7 TRBV7-3 few TGTGCCAGCAGCACCTCCGGGACGGCGGCTTCCGGGCAGTACTTC CASSTSGTAASGQYF
TRBD1 TRBJ2-1 TRBV24-1 . TGTGCCACCAGTGAGCTCGGACAGGGGTCCTACAATGAGCAGTTCTTC CATSELGQGSYNEQFF
. TRBJ2-7 TRBV6-1 few TGTGCCAGCCTCGGATCGGACAGATACTACGAGCAGTACTTC CASLGSDRYYEQYF
. TRBJ2-1 TRBV5-1 few TGCGCCAGCAGCTTGGATAGCCTAGCAGCCAAACCTGGCAATGAGCAGTTCTTC CASSLDSLAAKPGNEQFF
. TRBJ2-3 TRBV6-5 many TGTGCCAGCAGTTACAGGGCAGGGGAAGATACGCAGTATTTT CASSYRAGEDTQYF
TRBD2 TRBJ2-7 TRBV7-6 few TGTGCCAGCAGCCCACTCTCCCGGACTAGCGGCAACTACGAGCAGTACTTC CASSPLSRTSGNYEQYF
. TRBJ2-7 TRBV7-3 few TGTGCCAGCAGCTTAGAAGGGGTCGGATCCTACGAGCAGTACTTC CASSLEGVGSYEQYF
. TRBJ2-1 TRBV25-1 few TGCCGGATGCGGGCGAGTGAGCAGTTCTTC CRMRASEQFF
. TRBJ2-5 TRBV12-3/TRBV12-4 few TGTGCCAGCAGTCGAGGTATTCAAGAGACCCAGTACTTC CASSRGIQETQYF
TRBD1 TRBJ1-2 TRBV7-8 . TGTGCCAGCAGCCCCGGGACAGGGAGAGCTAACTATGGCTACACCTTC CASSPGTGRANYGYTF
. TRBJ1-1 TRBV18 . TGTGCCAGCTCACCAGAGACTGAAGCTTTCTTT CASSPETEAFF
. TRBJ2-3 TRBV20-1 . TGCAGTGCTAGCGGGAGCGGCACAGATACGCAGTATTTT CSASGSGTDTQYF
. TRBJ2-1 TRBV28 . TGTGCCAGTATCCCCAGCAGCTCCTACAATGAGCAGTTCTTC CASIPSSSYNEQFF
. TRBJ2-5 TRBV7-9 . TGTGCCAGCAGTCAAGCCGAGGCCCAGTACTTC CASSQAEAQYF
. TRBJ2-3 TRBV20-1 many TGCAGTGCTTGGAACCGGGACACAGGCACAGATACGCAGTATTTT CSAWNRDTGTDTQYF
. TRBJ2-3 TRBV6-5 . TGTGCCAGCAGTAGGGGGTTAGGAGGGGTTAGCACAGATACGCAGTATTTT CASSRGLGGVSTDTQYF
TRBD1 TRBJ1-1 TRBV20-1 . TGCAGTGCTAGTCCCCAGACAGGGGCCAACACTGAAGCTTTCTTT CSASPQTGANTEAFF
TRBD1 TRBJ1-2 TRBV6-5 few TGTGCCAGCAGTTACGGGACAGGATCCTATGGCTACACCTTC CASSYGTGSYGYTF
. TRBJ1-3 TRBV6-5 . TGTGCCAGCAGGGAACAGGGTTCTCCTGGAAACACCATATATTTT CASREQGSPGNTIYF
. TRBJ2-3 TRBV24-1 many TGTGCCACCAGTGACCCTCGGTCAGGCGACACAGATACGCAGTATTTT CATSDPRSGDTDTQYF
. TRBJ1-5 TRBV6-5 once TGTGCCAGCAGTGTAGAGGGGCGACAGCCCCAGCATTTT CASSVEGRQPQHF
. TRBJ2-1 TRBV20-1 few TGCAGTGCCCCGGGCCTCTCGCGGCTCTCCAATGAGCAGTTCTTC CSAPGLSRLSNEQFF
. TRBJ1-2 TRBV6-1 . TGTGCCAGCAGTGACCAAAAGACAGCTAACTATGGCTACACCTTC CASSDQKTANYGYTF
. TRBJ2-7 TRBV7-2 many TGTGCCAGCAGCTTTCGACAGTCGGTGGGCTACGAGCAGTACTTC CASSFRQSVGYEQYF
TRBD2 TRBJ2-2 TRBV4-1 few TGCGCCAGCAGCCAGGGCGGGGGGGCCACCGGGGAGCTGTTTTTT CASSQGGGATGELFF
. TRBJ1-1 TRBV7-2 few TGTGCCAGCAGCTTGTTTCGCAGGGCGTCCACTGAAGCTTTCTTT CASSLFRRASTEAFF
. TRBJ1-1 TRBV7-3 few TGTGCCAGCAGCTTAGGCGGGGGGATGAACACTGAAGCTTTCTTT CASSLGGGMNTEAFF
TRBD1 TRBJ2-7 TRBV12-3/TRBV12-4 . TGTGACAGCCAAGACAGGGCCGAGCAGTACTTC CDSQDRAEQYF
TRBD2 TRBJ2-1 TRBV6-2/TRBV6-3 . TGTGCCAGCGCCCCCGAGCGGGGGGTTTACAATGAGCAGTTCTTC CASAPERGVYNEQFF
. TRBJ2-4 TRBV20-1 few TGCAGTGCTGGCAGGGGAAACATTCAGTACTTC CSAGRGNIQYF
. TRBJ1-6 TRBV7-3 . TGTGCCAGCAGTTTTGACGGCCCCGGTGGGAATTCACCCCTCCACTTT CASSFDGPGGNSPLHF
. TRBJ1-2 TRBV10-3 . TGTGCCATCAGTGAGTCAGGGGATGGCTACACCTTC CAISESGDGYTF
. TRBJ2-5 TRBV24-1 few TGTGCCACCAGTGATATGGGCCTTCTCGGAGAGACCCAGTACTTC CATSDMGLLGETQYF
. TRBJ1-5 TRBV27 . TGTGCCAGCAGTTTCTACGCCAATCAGCCCCAGCATTTT CASSFYANQPQHF